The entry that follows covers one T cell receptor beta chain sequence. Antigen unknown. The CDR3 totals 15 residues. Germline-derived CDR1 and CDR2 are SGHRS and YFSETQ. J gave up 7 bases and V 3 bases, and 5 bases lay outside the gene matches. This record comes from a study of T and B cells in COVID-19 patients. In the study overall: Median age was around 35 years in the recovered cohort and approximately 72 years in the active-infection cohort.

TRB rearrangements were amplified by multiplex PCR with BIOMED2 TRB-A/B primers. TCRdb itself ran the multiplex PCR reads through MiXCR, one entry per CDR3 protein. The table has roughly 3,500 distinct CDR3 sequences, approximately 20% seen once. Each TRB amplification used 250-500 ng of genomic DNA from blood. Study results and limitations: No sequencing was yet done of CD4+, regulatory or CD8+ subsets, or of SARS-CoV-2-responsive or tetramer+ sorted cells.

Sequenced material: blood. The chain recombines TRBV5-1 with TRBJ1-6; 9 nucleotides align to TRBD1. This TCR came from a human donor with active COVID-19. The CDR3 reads CASSSGGTGNSPLHF. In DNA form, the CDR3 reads TGCGCCAGCAGCTCTGGGGGGACAGGGAATTCACCCCTCCACTTT.